The T cell receptor beta chain under discussion was sequenced for a study of T cell responses to AZD1222 COVID-19 vaccine. Findings and limits, study-wide: Nearly half of unique spike-specific TCRs reportedly avoided B.1.351 and B.1.1.7 mutated regions. There were repertoire samples only from the period after the peak T cell response.

For this clone: Its target is unknown.

Produced via immunoSEQ multiplex PCR; TCRdb's table is partial and in-frame only. The sample yields more than 95,000 clones, over 75% seen once. V was clipped by 0 bases and J by 2 bases; unmatched bases: 7. The CDR3 sequence is 17 residues long. The germline V gene encodes CDR1 LGHNA and CDR2 YSLEER. V gene TRBV4-3 combines with J gene TRBJ2-1; TRBD2 matches at 7 bases. The sample was peripheral blood, taken on day 0 of AZD1222 vaccination. The receptor was isolated from an adult in good health. The DNA for the CDR3 is TGCGCCAGCAGCCAAGAAGTCGGGAGGACCGCCTACAATGAGCAGTTCTTC. Protein product: CASSQEVGRTAYNEQFF.